The T cell receptor (beta chain) described here comes from a study of cytomegalovirus exposure and HLA in healthy donors. For the study at large: In a later analysis, the roughly 120 validation repertoires were reported to have used the same platform as the approximately 670 first-cohort repertoires.

About this clone itself: Its antigen is not known.

Assay used: immunoSEQ multiplex PCR; TCRdb lists only in-frame clones, some missing. The sample lists 130,000 to 150,000 clones; over 80% were seen once. The V end was cut by 4 bases, the J end by 3 bases, with 14 bases between. The V gene's germline CDR1 is SGDLS and CDR2 YYNGEE. The CDR3 runs 14 residues. Study observations and caveats: Reports described diagnosis of cytomegalovirus status by the classifier as highly specific and sensitive. Later, an analysis found that TCR clusters from the first cohort tended to co-occur in the 120 validation repertoires. There were 164 TCR beta chains listed as cytomegalovirus-associated.

The chain combines TRBV9 with TRBJ2-7, with D tentatively TRBD1 (5 bases). The receptor was isolated from a man younger than 35 in good health and CMV-seropositive. Material: PBMCs. Written as DNA, the CDR3 is TGTGCCAGCAGCCCACGACAGACCCTCTACGAGCAGTACTTC. Protein: CASSPRQTLYEQYF.